A single count supports the clone carrying this TCR beta chain. This specimen comes from a study of cytomegalovirus exposure and HLA in healthy donors. The PCR used 60 Vbeta and 13 Jbeta primers. Data came from immunoSEQ multiplex PCR; TCRdb stores just in-frame clones and leaves some out. The sample records 55,000 to 70,000 clones, roughly 80% being singletons. This receptor was obtained from a woman between 35 and 50 years old in good health and CMV-seronegative. Sample: PBMCs.

CDR3 loop: CASSDSTAGLLNEQFF. The CDR3 nucleotides read TGTGCCAGCAGTGACTCGACAGCGGGTCTACTTAATGAGCAGTTCTTC. The rearrangement uses TRBV6-4 and TRBJ2-1, with D possibly being TRBD2 (6 bases). V lost 0 bases to trimming and J lost 7 bases, with 16 bases between them. Germline V gives CDR1 MRHNA, CDR2 SNTAGT. The CDR3 extends over 16 amino acids.